The rows below give T cell receptor beta chains drawn from one sample of a study of lymphopenia after photon versus proton radiotherapy. Assay used: immunoSEQ multiplex PCR; TCRdb lists only in-frame clones, some missing. The table records 75,000 or so clones, around 82% of them present only once. Sequencing was performed on peripheral blood, taken from a patient treated with proton-based radiotherapy. The receptors here all came from a man in his fifties or sixties with pancreatic cancer. The CDR3 runs from the conserved cysteine through the conserved F or W. The D gene is left open where the match is weak. The listing skips clone size in some rows; elsewhere it reads once, few, many or a size class.

j_gene: TRBJ1-2; v_gene: TRBV9; abundance: NA; d_gene: NA; CDR3nt: TGTGCCAGCACCCCAAGTGGGGGGCCCCTCTATGGCTACACCTTC; CDR3aa: CASTPSGGPLYGYTF
j_gene: TRBJ2-1; v_gene: TRBV9; abundance: NA; d_gene: NA; CDR3nt: TGTGCCAGCAGCGTAGTTCACAGCTCGAGCTCCTACAATGAGCAGTTCTTC; CDR3aa: CASSVVHSSSSYNEQFF
j_gene: TRBJ2-1; v_gene: TRBV7-2; abundance: NA; d_gene: NA; CDR3nt: TGTGCCAGCACCACCGAGGCCTACAATGAGCAGTTCTTC; CDR3aa: CASTTEAYNEQFF
j_gene: TRBJ1-5; v_gene: TRBV5-8; abundance: NA; d_gene: TRBD1; CDR3nt: TGTGCCAGCAGCTTGGGGACAGGGGTGCGCAATCAGCCCCAGCATTTT; CDR3aa: CASSLGTGVRNQPQHF
j_gene: TRBJ1-5; v_gene: TRBV25-1; abundance: NA; d_gene: NA; CDR3nt: TGTGCCAGCAGGGATTCATCCTCTAGCAATCAGCCCCAGCATTTT; CDR3aa: CASRDSSSSNQPQHF
j_gene: TRBJ2-1; v_gene: TRBV11-2; abundance: NA; d_gene: NA; CDR3nt: TGTGCCAGCAGCTTAGGCCGAGGGGGGGCCTTCTACAATGAGCAGTTCTTC; CDR3aa: CASSLGRGGAFYNEQFF
j_gene: TRBJ1-1; v_gene: TRBV7-9; abundance: once; d_gene: NA; CDR3nt: TGTGCCAGCAGCCGGATAAACACTGAAGCTTTCTTT; CDR3aa: CASSRINTEAFF
j_gene: TRBJ1-5; v_gene: TRBV28; abundance: NA; d_gene: NA; CDR3nt: TGTGCCAGCAGTTTAATCGTGCAGCCCCAGCATTTT; CDR3aa: CASSLIVQPQHF
j_gene: TRBJ2-1; v_gene: TRBV5-1; abundance: few; d_gene: TRBD2; CDR3nt: TGCGCCAGCTTGGGACTAGCGGGAGACAATGAGCAGTTCTTC; CDR3aa: CASLGLAGDNEQFF
j_gene: TRBJ2-7; v_gene: TRBV7-9; abundance: NA; d_gene: NA; CDR3nt: TGTGCCAGCAGCTTAGAGGGCCCCAGGTCCTACGAGCAGTACTTC; CDR3aa: CASSLEGPRSYEQYF
j_gene: TRBJ2-7; v_gene: TRBV6-1; abundance: NA; d_gene: NA; CDR3nt: TGTGCCAGCAGTGTTGGGACCGCTAACTCCTACGAGCAGTACTTC; CDR3aa: CASSVGTANSYEQYF
j_gene: TRBJ2-3; v_gene: TRBV14; abundance: NA; d_gene: NA; CDR3nt: TGTGCCAGCAGCCAGATCTTAACAGGGCGAGATACGCAGTATTTT; CDR3aa: CASSQILTGRDTQYF
j_gene: TRBJ1-5; v_gene: TRBV6-1; abundance: NA; d_gene: TRBD1; CDR3nt: TGTGCCAGCCTGGGACAGGGGTCCAATCAGCCCCAGCATTTT; CDR3aa: CASLGQGSNQPQHF
j_gene: TRBJ2-2; v_gene: TRBV30; abundance: NA; d_gene: NA; CDR3nt: TGTGCCTGGGGGGGGCTCACCGGGGAGCTGTTTTTT; CDR3aa: CAWGGLTGELFF
j_gene: TRBJ1-5; v_gene: TRBV6-1; abundance: NA; d_gene: NA; CDR3nt: TGTGCCAGCAGTGAGAATCCGGGAACCATCGATCCCTATCAGCCCCAGCATTTT; CDR3aa: CASSENPGTIDPYQPQHF
j_gene: TRBJ1-2; v_gene: TRBV18; abundance: NA; d_gene: NA; CDR3nt: TGTGCCAGCTCACCACCGGCAGGGGAAGGCTACACCTTC; CDR3aa: CASSPPAGEGYTF
j_gene: TRBJ1-6; v_gene: TRBV7-8; abundance: NA; d_gene: NA; CDR3nt: TGTGCCAGCAGCTTATCCAGCGGTCCTTCACCCCTCCACTTT; CDR3aa: CASSLSSGPSPLHF
j_gene: TRBJ2-1; v_gene: TRBV7-3; abundance: NA; d_gene: NA; CDR3nt: TGTGCCAGCAGCTTAGGTAGCATTTCCTACAATGAGCAGTTCTTC; CDR3aa: CASSLGSISYNEQFF
j_gene: TRBJ2-5; v_gene: TRBV28; abundance: once; d_gene: TRBD1; CDR3nt: TGTGCCAGCAGTTCTCTTCTACTTCAAGGGGGCGGGGAGACCCAGTACTTC; CDR3aa: CASSSLLLQGGGETQYF
j_gene: TRBJ2-1; v_gene: TRBV7-2; abundance: NA; d_gene: NA; CDR3nt: TGTGCCAGTGACTTGAGCTCCTACAATGAGCAGTTCTTC; CDR3aa: CASDLSSYNEQFF
j_gene: TRBJ2-1; v_gene: TRBV28; abundance: NA; d_gene: TRBD2; CDR3nt: TGTGCCAGCAGTTTATGGGGTATTGCGGGAGCGTCCTACAATGAGCAGTTCTTC; CDR3aa: CASSLWGIAGASYNEQFF
j_gene: TRBJ2-7; v_gene: TRBV7-6; abundance: once; d_gene: NA; CDR3nt: TGTGCCAGCAGCTCCCAGTACGAGCAGTACTTC; CDR3aa: CASSSQYEQYF
j_gene: TRBJ2-1; v_gene: TRBV7-9; abundance: NA; d_gene: NA; CDR3nt: TGTGCCAGCAGCTTAGAGGGACGCCCGAACCTTTGGCAGTTCTTC; CDR3aa: CASSLEGRPNLWQFF
j_gene: TRBJ2-7; v_gene: TRBV4-2; abundance: NA; d_gene: NA; CDR3nt: TGTGCCAGCAGCCAAGATCAGGGATCCTACGAGCAGTACTTC; CDR3aa: CASSQDQGSYEQYF
j_gene: TRBJ2-3; v_gene: TRBV18; abundance: few; d_gene: NA; CDR3nt: TGTGCCAGCTCCGCCCCAGATACGCAGTATTTT; CDR3aa: CASSAPDTQYF
j_gene: TRBJ2-1; v_gene: TRBV7-8; abundance: NA; d_gene: TRBD2; CDR3nt: TGTGCCAGCAGCTTAGAGACGGGGGGTGATGAGCAGTTCTTC; CDR3aa: CASSLETGGDEQFF
j_gene: TRBJ1-5; v_gene: TRBV18; abundance: NA; d_gene: TRBD1; CDR3nt: TGTGCCAGCTCACCCTCGACAGGGAAGAATCAGCCCCAGCATTTT; CDR3aa: CASSPSTGKNQPQHF
j_gene: TRBJ2-5; v_gene: TRBV19; abundance: NA; d_gene: NA; CDR3nt: TGTGCCAGTAGTATAGGAGGGGCTGGAGAGACCCAGTACTTC; CDR3aa: CASSIGGAGETQYF
j_gene: TRBJ1-2; v_gene: TRBV4-3; abundance: NA; d_gene: NA; CDR3nt: TGCGCCAGCAGCCCCCTTGAAGGCGTGAACTATGGCTACACCTTC; CDR3aa: CASSPLEGVNYGYTF
j_gene: TRBJ2-1; v_gene: TRBV5-1; abundance: NA; d_gene: NA; CDR3nt: TGCGCCAGCAGCTTGGGGGGCGGGTCCTACAATGAGCAGTTCTTC; CDR3aa: CASSLGGGSYNEQFF
j_gene: TRBJ2-7; v_gene: TRBV5-6; abundance: NA; d_gene: NA; CDR3nt: TGTGCCAGCAGCTCCCTGAGGGGAAACTCCTACGAGCAGTACTTC; CDR3aa: CASSSLRGNSYEQYF
j_gene: TRBJ1-1; v_gene: TRBV27; abundance: NA; d_gene: TRBD1; CDR3nt: TGTGCCAGCAGTCCACTCGGGACAGGGGGTCGGGCTTTCTTT; CDR3aa: CASSPLGTGGRAFF
j_gene: TRBJ1-5; v_gene: TRBV11-2; abundance: NA; d_gene: NA; CDR3nt: TGTGCCAGCAGCTTAGAGTGGGACAGCAATCAGCCCCAGCATTTT; CDR3aa: CASSLEWDSNQPQHF